The 5 T cell receptor beta chains below all came from one sample that was sequenced in a study of long-term antiretroviral therapy in people with HIV. A v3.0 immunoSEQ assay was performed at survey level. The assay was immunoSEQ multiplex PCR, and TCRdb's table has in-frame clones only and misses some. The table has about 28,000 clones, about 88% seen once. The sequencing here drew on unsorted PBMCs, taken 2 years after starting antiretroviral therapy. These receptor sequences come from a man in his fifties or sixties with HIV.

This chain uses TRBV11-3 with TRBJ2-2; possibly TRBD1 or TRBD2 for D (5 bases each). V lost 7 bases and J 5 bases, leaving 17 bases between the germline ends. This CDR3 spans 15 amino acids. Germline CDR1 reads SGHNT; CDR2 reads YENEEA. This CDR3 reads CASNSRGKGTGELFF. DNA of the CDR3: TGTGCCAGCAATTCGAGGGGAAAGGGGACCGGGGAGCTGTTTTTT.

The gene calls are TRBV27 and TRBJ2-4, with 12 bases aligning to TRBD1. This CDR3 has 14 amino acids. Germline CDR1 MNHEY, CDR2 SMNVEV (reference sequence). The ends lost 4 bases at V and 7 bases at J; junction bases unmatched: 2. CDR3 sequence (DNA): TGTGCCAGCAGTTCCGGGACAGGGGGCAACATTCAGTACTTC. Translated, it gives CASSSGTGGNIQYF.

The rearrangement links TRBV6-5 to TRBJ2-7; TRBD1 is a possible D gene (6 bases). V was clipped by 2 bases and J by 4 bases, with 6 bases between them. CDR1 is MNHEY and CDR2 is SVGAGI in the germline V gene. The CDR3 totals 12 residues. The CDR3, as DNA: TGTGCCAGCAGTTACGACAGGTACGAGCAGTACTTC. Protein product: CASSYDRYEQYF.

V and J are TRBV29-1 and TRBJ2-4; perhaps TRBD2 as D (6 bases). The germline V and J ends were trimmed by 3 bases and 0 bases, with 18 bases remaining between them. The CDR3 has 17 amino acids. Germline V gene sequence: CDR1 SQVTM, CDR2 ANQGSEA. The CDR3 here is CSVETRDGSLAKNIQYF. CDR3 coding DNA: TGCAGCGTTGAGACAAGGGACGGGAGTCTAGCCAAAAACATTCAGTACTTC.

This clone was found a few times. The gene calls are TRBV30 and TRBJ1-2; D might be TRBD1 (6 bases). Germline CDR1 GTSNPN, CDR2 SVGIG (reference sequence). This CDR3 comprises 11 residues. The ends were cut back, 7 bases at V and 4 bases at J, with 10 bases in the middle. The DNA of the CDR3 is TGTGCCTCCAGGGGTAGCTATGGCTACACCTTC. Its protein is CASRGSYGYTF.